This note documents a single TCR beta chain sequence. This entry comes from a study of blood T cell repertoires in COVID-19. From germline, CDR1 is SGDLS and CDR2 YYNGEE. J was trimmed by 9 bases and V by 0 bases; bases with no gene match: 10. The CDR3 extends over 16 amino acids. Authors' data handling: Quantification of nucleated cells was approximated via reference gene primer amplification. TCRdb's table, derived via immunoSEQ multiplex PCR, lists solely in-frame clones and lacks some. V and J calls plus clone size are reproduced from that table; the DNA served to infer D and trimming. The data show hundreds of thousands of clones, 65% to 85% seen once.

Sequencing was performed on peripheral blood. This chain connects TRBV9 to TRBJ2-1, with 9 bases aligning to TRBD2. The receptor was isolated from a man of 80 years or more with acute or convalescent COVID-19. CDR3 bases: TGTGCCAGCAGCGTAGGAGGTAGCGGGAGAAGTAGTGAGCAGTTCTTC. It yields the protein CASSVGGSGRSSEQFF.